The subject of this entry is one T cell receptor beta chain. Germline CDR1 and CDR2: SGHDN and FVKESK. The CDR3 loop spans 13 amino acids. Trimming removed 3 bases from V and 4 bases from J, with 9 bases in between. Clones were sequenced by immunoSEQ multiplex PCR, and TCRdb holds only the in-frame ones, with some missing. The table has 150,000 to 200,000 clones, almost 90% seen once. These data originate in a study of control samples from healthy donors and cancer patients. The clonotype comes from a woman in her 50s in good health. The V call is TRBV14, the J call TRBJ1-2, with D tentatively TRBD1 (5 bases). The specimen sequenced was blood. The CDR3 reads CASSQRGTYGYTF. The CDR3 DNA reads TGTGCCAGCAGCCAGAGAGGGACCTATGGCTACACCTTC.